This T cell receptor beta chain comes out of a study of T-cell memory formation after mild COVID-19. Study information: Among the donors, TCR clusters were largely specific to each donor.

This clonotype was seen more than once but under ten times. Its antigen is unknown. General study points: CD4+ clones that contracted lay mainly in CM and EM; CD8+ ones lay in EMRA. Day 15 to 85 contracting clones showed balanced CD4/CD8; day 15 to 37 expanders favored CD4+.

Via MiXCR, TCRdb re-called the 5' RACE reads, giving one row per CDR3 protein. The table lists 190,000 or so distinct CDR3 sequences, 27% of them singletons, with around 10% in the top ten. The CDR3 consists of 15 residues. Germline V CDR1 and CDR2: SSHAT, FNYEAQ (reference sequence). The chain links TRBV7-7 to TRBJ2-1; TRBD2 matches at 14 bases. The clonotype comes from an adult woman who had mild COVID-19 (a few samples of this study predate the infection). Cell type and time point are not known. Sequencing used PBMCs or a T cell subset sorted from them (not recorded which). The DNA for the CDR3 is TGTGCTAGCGGCCCGGGACTAGCGGGAGTGAATGAGCAGTTCTTC. It yields the protein CASGPGLAGVNEQFF. Together with reference TRBV7-7 and TRBJ2-1, the CDR3 gives the full variable domain: GAGVSQSPRYKVTKRGQDVTLRCDPISSHATLYWYQQALGQGPEFLTYFNYEAQPDKSGLPSDRFSAERPEGSISTLTIQRTEQRDSAMYRCASGPGLAGVNEQFFGPGTRLTVL.